The sequence of this TCR beta chain was determined in a study of T-cell reconstitution after alpha-beta-depleted transplantation in children. General study results and limits: Newly made T cells mostly supplied T-cell counts and diversity one year after transplant. Expanded graft clones, several hundred of them, were reportedly the source of alpha-beta T cells about two months after transplant. The high TCRbeta diversity at day 60 in some patients came from surviving recipient T cells and thymic progenitors.

The TCRbeta library was prepared with unique molecular identifiers. Using its own MiXCR run on the PCR reads, TCRdb lists one record per CDR3 protein. The sample holds over 400,000 distinct CDR3 sequences, 43% seen once. Trimming removed 6 bases from V and 4 bases from J, with 16 bases in between. The CDR3 sequence is 15 residues long. Germline V CDR1 and CDR2: SGHTA, FQGNSA. The sample holds a few counts of this clonotype. Its antigen is not known. This clonotype originated in a girl aged 2-15 years with aplastic anemia, due to receive a stem cell transplant. V is TRBV7-2 and J is TRBJ2-4; maybe TRBD1 (6 bases). This specimen was PBMCs, taken before TCRalphabeta/CD19-depleted stem cell transplant. The CDR3 nucleotides are TGTGCCAGCAGTGATTCCAGGGGTAGGAAAAACATTCAGTACTTC. It specifies CASSDSRGRKNIQYF.